The clone carrying this T cell receptor beta chain was picked up many times. The data stem from a study of T-cell reconstitution after alpha-beta-depleted transplantation in children. V was pared by 7 bases and J by 3 bases, with 19 bases between. The CDR3 contains 15 residues. Germline V lookup: CDR1 SGHTA, CDR2 FQGNSA. During its preparation, the TCRbeta library received unique molecular identifiers. One entry per CDR3 protein, called by TCRdb with MiXCR from the PCR reads. The profile shows hundreds of thousands of distinct CDR3 sequences, roughly 11% of them singletons. The genes are TRBV7-2 and TRBJ2-7, with a tentative D call TRBD2 (6 bases). This clonotype originated in a male patient between 2 and 9 years old who had a stem cell transplant for chronic granulomatous disease, so the T cells may come from the graft donor. The specimen was peripheral blood, collected 180 days after TCRalphabeta/CD19-depleted stem cell transplant. CDR3 region: CASNDPDRAGYEQYF. In nucleotides, the CDR3 is TGTGCCAGCAACGACCCGGACCGAGCGGGCTACGAGCAGTACTTC. Full variable domain (missing parts from reference TRBV7-2 and TRBJ2-7): GAGVSQSPSNKVTEKGKDVELRCDPISGHTALYWYRQSLGQGLEFLIYFQGNSAPDKSGLPSDRFSAERTGGSVSTLTIQRTQQEDSAVYLCASNDPDRAGYEQYFGPGTRLTVT.